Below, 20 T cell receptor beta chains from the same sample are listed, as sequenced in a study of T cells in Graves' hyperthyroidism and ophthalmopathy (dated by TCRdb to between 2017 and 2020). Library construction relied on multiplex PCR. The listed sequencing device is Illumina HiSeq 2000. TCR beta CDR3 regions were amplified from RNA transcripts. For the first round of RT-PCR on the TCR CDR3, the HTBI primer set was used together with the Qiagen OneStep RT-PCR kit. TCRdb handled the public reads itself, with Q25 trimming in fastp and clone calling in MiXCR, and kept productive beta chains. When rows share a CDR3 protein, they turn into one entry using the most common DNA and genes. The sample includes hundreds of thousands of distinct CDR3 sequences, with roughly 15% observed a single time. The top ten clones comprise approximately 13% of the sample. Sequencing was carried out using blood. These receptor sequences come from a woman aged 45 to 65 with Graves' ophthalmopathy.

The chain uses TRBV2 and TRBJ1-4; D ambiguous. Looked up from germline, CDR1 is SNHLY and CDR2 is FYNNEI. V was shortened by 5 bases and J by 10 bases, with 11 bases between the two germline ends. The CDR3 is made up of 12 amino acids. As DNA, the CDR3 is TGTGCCAGCAGTCGGTGGCGCGGAAAACTGTTTTTT. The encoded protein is CASSRWRGKLFF.

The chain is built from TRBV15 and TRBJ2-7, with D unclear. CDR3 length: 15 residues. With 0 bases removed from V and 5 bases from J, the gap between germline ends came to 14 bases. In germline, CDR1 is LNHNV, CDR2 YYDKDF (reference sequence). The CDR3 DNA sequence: TGTGCCACCAGCAGAGATCCATCGCCCGACGACGAGCAGTACTTC. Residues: CATSRDPSPDDEQYF.

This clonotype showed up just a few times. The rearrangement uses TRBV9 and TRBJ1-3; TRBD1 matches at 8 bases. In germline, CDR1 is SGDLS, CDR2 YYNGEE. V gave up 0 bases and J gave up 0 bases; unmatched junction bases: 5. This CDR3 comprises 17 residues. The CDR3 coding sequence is TGTGCCAGCAGCGTAGGTGGACAGGGACTCTCTGGAAACACCATATATTTT. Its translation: CASSVGGQGLSGNTIYF.

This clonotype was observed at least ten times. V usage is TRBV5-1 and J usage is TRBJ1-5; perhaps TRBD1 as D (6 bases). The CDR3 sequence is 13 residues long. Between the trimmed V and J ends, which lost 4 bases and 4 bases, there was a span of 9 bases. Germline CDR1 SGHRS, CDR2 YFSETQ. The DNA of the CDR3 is TGCGCCAGCAGCAAGGACAGTAATCAGCCCCAGCATTTT. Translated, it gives CASSKDSNQPQHF.

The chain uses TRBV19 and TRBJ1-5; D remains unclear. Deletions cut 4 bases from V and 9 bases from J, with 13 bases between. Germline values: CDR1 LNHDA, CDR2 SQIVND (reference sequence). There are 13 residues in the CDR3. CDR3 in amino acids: CASSTRRPPPQHF. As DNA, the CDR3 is TGTGCCAGTAGTACCCGACGGCCTCCGCCCCAGCATTTT.

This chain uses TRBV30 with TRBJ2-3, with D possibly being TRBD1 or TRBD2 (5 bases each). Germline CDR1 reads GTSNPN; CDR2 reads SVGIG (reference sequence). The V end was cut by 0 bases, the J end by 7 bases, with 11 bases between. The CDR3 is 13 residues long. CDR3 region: CAWSVFGTNTQYF. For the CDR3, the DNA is TGTGCCTGGAGTGTGTTCGGGACGAATACGCAGTATTTT.

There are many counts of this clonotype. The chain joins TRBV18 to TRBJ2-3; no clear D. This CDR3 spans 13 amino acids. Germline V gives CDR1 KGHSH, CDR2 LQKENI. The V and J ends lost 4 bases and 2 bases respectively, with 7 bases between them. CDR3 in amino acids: CASSQGFTDTQYF. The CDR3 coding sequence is TGTGCCAGCTCACAAGGGTTCACAGATACGCAGTATTTT.

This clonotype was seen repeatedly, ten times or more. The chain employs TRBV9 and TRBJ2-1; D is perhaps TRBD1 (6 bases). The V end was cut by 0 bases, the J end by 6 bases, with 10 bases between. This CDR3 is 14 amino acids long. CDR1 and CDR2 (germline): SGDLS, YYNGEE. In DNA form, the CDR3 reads TGTGCCAGCAGCGTAGAGGGGGATCTCAATGAGCAGTTCTTC. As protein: CASSVEGDLNEQFF. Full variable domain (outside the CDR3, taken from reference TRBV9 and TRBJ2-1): DSGVTQTPKHLITATGQRVTLRCSPRSGDLSVYWYQQSLDQGLQFLIQYYNGEERAKGNILERFSAQQFPDLHSELNLSSLELGDSALYFCASSVEGDLNEQFFGPGTRLTVL.

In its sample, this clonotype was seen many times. The CDR3: CASSSGYSGTYNEQFF. DNA for the CDR3: TGTGCCAGCAGTTCAGGTTATAGCGGGACCTACAATGAGCAGTTCTTC. The chain joins TRBV28 to TRBJ2-1, with TRBD2 matching over 8 bases. The CDR3 is made up of 16 amino acids. The V gene's germline CDR1 is MDHEN and CDR2 SYDVKM. J gave up 2 bases and V 4 bases, and 7 bases lay outside the gene matches.

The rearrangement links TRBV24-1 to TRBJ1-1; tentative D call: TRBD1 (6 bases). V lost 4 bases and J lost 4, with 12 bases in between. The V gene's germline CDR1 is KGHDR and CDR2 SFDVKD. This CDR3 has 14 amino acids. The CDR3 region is CATSDNRASTEAFF. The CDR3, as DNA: TGTGCCACCAGTGACAACAGGGCGAGCACTGAAGCTTTCTTT.

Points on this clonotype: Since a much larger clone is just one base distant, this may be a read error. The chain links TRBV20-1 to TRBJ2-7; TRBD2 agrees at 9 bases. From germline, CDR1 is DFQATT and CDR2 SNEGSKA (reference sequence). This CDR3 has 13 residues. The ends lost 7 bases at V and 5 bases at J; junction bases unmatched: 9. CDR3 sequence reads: CSGSSGLADEQYF. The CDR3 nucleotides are TGCAGTGGGTCGTCGGGACTAGCCGACGAGCAGTACTTC.

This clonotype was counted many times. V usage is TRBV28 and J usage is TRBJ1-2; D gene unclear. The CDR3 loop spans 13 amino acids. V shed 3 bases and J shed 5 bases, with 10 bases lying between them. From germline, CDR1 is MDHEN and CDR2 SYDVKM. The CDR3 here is CASSFRSSYGYTF. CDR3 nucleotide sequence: TGTGCCAGCAGTTTCCGATCTTCGTATGGCTACACCTTC.

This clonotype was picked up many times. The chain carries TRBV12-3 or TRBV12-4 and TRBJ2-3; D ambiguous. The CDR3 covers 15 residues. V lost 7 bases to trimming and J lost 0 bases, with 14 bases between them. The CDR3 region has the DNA TGTGCCAGCACTATTGGACGGAAAAGCACAGATACGCAGTATTTT. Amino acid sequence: CASTIGRKSTDTQYF.

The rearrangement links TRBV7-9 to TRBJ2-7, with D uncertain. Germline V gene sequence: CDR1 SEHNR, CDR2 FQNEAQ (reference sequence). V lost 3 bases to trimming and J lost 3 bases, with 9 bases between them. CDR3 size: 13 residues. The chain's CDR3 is CASSFAVNYEQYF. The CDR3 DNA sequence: TGTGCCAGCAGCTTCGCGGTTAACTACGAGCAGTACTTC.

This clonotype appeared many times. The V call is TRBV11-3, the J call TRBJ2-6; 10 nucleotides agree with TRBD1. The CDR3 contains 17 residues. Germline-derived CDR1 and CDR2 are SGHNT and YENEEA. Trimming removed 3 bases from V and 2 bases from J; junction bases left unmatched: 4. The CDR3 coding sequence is TGTGCCAGCAGCTTCCGGGACAGGGGCGCTGGGGCCAACGTCCTGACTTTC. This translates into CASSFRDRGAGANVLTF.

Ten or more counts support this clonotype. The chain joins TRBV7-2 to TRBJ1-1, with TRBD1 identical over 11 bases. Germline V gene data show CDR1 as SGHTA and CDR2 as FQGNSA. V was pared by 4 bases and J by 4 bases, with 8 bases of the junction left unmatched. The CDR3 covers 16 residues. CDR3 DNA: TGTGCCAGCAGCTCCGGACAGGGGGCGAGGGTCACTGAAGCTTTCTTT. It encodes CASSSGQGARVTEAFF.

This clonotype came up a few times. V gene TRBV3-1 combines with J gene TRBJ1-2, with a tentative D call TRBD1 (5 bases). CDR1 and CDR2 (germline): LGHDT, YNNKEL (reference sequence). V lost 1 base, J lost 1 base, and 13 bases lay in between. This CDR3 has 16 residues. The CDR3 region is CASSQASPGHNYGYTF. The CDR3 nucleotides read TGTGCCAGCAGCCAAGCTAGCCCAGGACATAACTATGGCTACACCTTC.

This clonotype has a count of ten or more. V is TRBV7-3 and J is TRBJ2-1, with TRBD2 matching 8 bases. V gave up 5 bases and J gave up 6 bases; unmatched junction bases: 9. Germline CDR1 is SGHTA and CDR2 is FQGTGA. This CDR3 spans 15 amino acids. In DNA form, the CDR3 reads TGTGCCAGCAGCCTGGCGACTAGCGAGGCCAATGAGCAGTTCTTC. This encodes CASSLATSEANEQFF.

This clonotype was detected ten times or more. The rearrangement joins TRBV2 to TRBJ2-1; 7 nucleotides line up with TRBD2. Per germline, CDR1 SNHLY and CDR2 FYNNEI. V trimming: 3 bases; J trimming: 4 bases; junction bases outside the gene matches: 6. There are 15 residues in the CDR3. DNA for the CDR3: TGTGCCAGCAGTGAGGGAGGGGACTCATACAATGAGCAGTTCTTC. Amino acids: CASSEGGDSYNEQFF. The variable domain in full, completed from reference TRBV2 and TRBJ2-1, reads EPEVTQTPSHQVTQMGQEVILRCVPISNHLYFYWYRQILGQKVEFLVSFYNNEISEKSEIFDDQFSVERPDGSNFTLKIRSTKLEDSAMYFCASSEGGDSYNEQFFGPGTRLTVL.

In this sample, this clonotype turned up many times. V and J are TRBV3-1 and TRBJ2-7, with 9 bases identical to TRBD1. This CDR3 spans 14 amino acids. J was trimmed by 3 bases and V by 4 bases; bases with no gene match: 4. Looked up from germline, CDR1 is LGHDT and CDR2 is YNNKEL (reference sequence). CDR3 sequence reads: CASSRDRANYEQYF. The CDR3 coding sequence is TGTGCCAGCAGCCGGGACAGGGCTAACTACGAGCAGTACTTC.